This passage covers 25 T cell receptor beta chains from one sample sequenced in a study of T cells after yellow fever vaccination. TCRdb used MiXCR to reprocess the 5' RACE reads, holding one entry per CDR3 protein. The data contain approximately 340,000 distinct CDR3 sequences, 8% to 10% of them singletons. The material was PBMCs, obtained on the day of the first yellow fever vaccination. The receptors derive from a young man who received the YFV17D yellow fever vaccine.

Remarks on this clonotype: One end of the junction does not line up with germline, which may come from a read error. The CDR3 reads CILATQETQYF. Here the CDR3 DNA reads TGCATCTTAGCCACCCAAGAGACCCAGTACTTC. The chain is built from TRBV6-1 and TRBJ2-5; no clear D. The CDR3 length is 11 residues. Germline V gene lookup returns CDR1 MNHNS and CDR2 SASEGT.

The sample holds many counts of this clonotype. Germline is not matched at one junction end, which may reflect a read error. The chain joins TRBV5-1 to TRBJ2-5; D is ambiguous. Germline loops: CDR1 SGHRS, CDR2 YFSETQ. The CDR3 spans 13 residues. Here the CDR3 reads CASSSNNQETQYF. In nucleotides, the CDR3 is TGCGCCAGCAGCTCCAACAACCAGGAGACCCAGTACTTC.

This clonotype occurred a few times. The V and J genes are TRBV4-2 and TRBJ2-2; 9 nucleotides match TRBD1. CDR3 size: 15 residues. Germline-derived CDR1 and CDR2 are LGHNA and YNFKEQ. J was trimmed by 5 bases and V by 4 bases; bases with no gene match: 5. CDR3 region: CASSPRDRVTGELFF. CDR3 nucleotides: TGTGCCAGCAGCCCGCGGGACAGGGTGACCGGGGAGCTGTTTTTT.

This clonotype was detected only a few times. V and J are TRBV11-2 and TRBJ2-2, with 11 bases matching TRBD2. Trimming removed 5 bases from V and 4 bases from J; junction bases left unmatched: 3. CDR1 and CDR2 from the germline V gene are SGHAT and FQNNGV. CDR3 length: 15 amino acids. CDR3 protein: CASSPGTSGTGELFF. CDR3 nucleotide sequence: TGTGCCAGCAGCCCCGGGACTAGCGGCACCGGGGAGCTGTTTTTT. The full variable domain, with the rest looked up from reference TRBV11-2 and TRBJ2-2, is EAGVAQSPRYKIIEKRQSVAFWCNPISGHATLYWYQQILGQGPKLLIQFQNNGVVDDSQLPKDRFSAERLKGVDSTLKIQPAKLEDSAVYLCASSPGTSGTGELFFGEGSRLTVL.

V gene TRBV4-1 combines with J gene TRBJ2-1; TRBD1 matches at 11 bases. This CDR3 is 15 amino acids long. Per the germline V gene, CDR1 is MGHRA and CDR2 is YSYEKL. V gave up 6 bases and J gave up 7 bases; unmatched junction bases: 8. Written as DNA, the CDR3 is TGCGCCAGCAGACGGACAGGGGGCCGGTCTAATGAGCAGTTCTTC. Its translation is CASRRTGGRSNEQFF.

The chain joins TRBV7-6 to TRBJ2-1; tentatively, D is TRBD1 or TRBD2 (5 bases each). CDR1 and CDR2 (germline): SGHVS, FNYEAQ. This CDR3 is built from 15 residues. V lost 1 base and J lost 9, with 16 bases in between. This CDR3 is CASSLVRDGLSEQFF. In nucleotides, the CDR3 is TGTGCCAGCAGCTTAGTCAGGGACGGTTTAAGTGAGCAGTTCTTC.

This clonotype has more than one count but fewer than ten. The CDR3 region is CASSRVRVGNQPQHF. The CDR3 bases are TGTGCCAGCAGTCGCGTAAGGGTTGGTAATCAGCCCCAGCATTTT. The V call is TRBV2, the J call TRBJ1-5; D unresolved. Germline V gene sequence: CDR1 SNHLY, CDR2 FYNNEI. Trimming cost V 5 bases and J 4 bases, with 15 bases left between them. This CDR3 region has 15 residues. Filled out from reference TRBV2 and TRBJ1-5, the complete variable domain reads EPEVTQTPSHQVTQMGQEVILRCVPISNHLYFYWYRQILGQKVEFLVSFYNNEISEKSEIFDDQFSVERPDGSNFTLKIRSTKLEDSAMYFCASSRVRVGNQPQHFGDGTRLSIL.

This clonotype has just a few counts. The CDR3, as DNA: TGCGCCAGCAGCTTGTGGAACGCGGGACAGGGGGGCCAGACCCAGTACTTC. This codes for CASSLWNAGQGGQTQYF. The genes are TRBV5-1 and TRBJ2-5; TRBD1 matches 11 bases. This CDR3 spans 17 amino acids. Germline lookup yields CDR1 SGHRS and CDR2 YFSETQ. Trimming took 1 base from V and 6 from J; bases not matched to a gene: 11.

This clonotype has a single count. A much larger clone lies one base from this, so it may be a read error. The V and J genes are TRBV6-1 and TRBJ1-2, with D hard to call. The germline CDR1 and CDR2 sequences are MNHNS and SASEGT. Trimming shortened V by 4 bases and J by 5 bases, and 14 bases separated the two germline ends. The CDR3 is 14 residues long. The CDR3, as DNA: TGTGCCAGCAGTGGCCACCAACCACCTTATGGCTACACCTTC. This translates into CASSGHQPPYGYTF.

CDR3 sequence reads: CASSQGKGLGANVLTF. CDR3 nucleotide sequence: TGCGCCAGCAGCCAAGGGAAGGGTCTCGGGGCCAACGTCCTGACTTTC. This chain uses TRBV4-1 with TRBJ2-6; unclear D gene. CDR1 is MGHRA, CDR2 YSYEKL, per germline. The ends were cut back, 1 base at V and 4 bases at J, with 11 bases in the middle. The CDR3 has 16 residues.

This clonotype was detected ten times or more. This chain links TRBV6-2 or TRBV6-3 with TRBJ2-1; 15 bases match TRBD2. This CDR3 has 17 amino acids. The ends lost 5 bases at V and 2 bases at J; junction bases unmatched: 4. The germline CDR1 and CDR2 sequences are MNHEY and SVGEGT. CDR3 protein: CASSGTSGGKAYNEQFF. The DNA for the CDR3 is TGTGCCAGCAGTGGGACTAGCGGGGGGAAAGCCTACAATGAGCAGTTCTTC.

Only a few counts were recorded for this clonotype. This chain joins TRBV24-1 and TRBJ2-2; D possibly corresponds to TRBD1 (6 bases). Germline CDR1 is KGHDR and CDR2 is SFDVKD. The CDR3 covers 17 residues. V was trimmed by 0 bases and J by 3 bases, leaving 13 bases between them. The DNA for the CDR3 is TGTGCCACCAGTGATTTGAGTGCAGGGGCGTACACCGGGGAGCTGTTTTTT. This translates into CATSDLSAGAYTGELFF.

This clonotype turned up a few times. CDR3 bases: TGTGCCAGCAGTGAATACCAGCAAACCTACACCTTC. Amino acid sequence: CASSEYQQTYTF. V usage is TRBV25-1 and J usage is TRBJ1-2, with no clear D. The CDR3 has 12 amino acids. Trimming took 0 bases from V and 10 from J, leaving 9 bases between them. Per the germline V gene, CDR1 is MGHDK and CDR2 is SYGVNS.

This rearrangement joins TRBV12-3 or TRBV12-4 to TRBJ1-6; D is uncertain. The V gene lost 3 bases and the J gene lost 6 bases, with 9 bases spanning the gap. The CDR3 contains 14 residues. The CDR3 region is CASSLSEGNSPLHF. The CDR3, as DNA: TGTGCCAGCAGTTTGAGTGAGGGTAATTCACCCCTCCACTTT.

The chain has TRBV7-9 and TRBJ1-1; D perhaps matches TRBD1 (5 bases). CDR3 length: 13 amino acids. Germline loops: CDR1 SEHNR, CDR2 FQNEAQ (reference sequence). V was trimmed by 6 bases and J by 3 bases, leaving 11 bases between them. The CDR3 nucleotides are TGTGCCAGCAGTGACGGGGGGTACACTGAAGCTTTCTTT. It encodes CASSDGGYTEAFF.

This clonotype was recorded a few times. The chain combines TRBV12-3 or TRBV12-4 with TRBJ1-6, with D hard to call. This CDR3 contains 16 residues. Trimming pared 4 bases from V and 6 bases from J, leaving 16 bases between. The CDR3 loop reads CASSSRTGGINSPLHF. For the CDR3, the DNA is TGTGCCAGCAGTTCAAGGACTGGTGGCATTAATTCACCCCTCCACTTT.

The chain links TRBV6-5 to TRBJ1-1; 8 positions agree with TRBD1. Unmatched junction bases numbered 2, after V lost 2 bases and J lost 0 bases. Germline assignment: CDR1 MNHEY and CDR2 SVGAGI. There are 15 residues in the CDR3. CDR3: CASSYPTGVNTEAFF. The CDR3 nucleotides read TGTGCCAGCAGTTACCCGACAGGGGTGAACACTGAAGCTTTCTTT.

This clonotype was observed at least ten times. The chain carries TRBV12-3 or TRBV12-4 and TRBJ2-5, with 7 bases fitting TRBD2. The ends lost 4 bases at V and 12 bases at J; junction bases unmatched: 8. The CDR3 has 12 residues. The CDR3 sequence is CASSYSGAEKYF. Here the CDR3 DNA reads TGTGCCAGCAGTTACAGCGGGGCAGAGAAGTACTTC.

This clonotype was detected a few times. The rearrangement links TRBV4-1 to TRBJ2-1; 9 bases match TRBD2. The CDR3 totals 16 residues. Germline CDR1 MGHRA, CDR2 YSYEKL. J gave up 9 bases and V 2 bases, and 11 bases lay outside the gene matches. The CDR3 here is CASSQQPLAGSSEQFF. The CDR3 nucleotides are TGCGCCAGCAGCCAACAACCTCTAGCGGGGTCAAGTGAGCAGTTCTTC.

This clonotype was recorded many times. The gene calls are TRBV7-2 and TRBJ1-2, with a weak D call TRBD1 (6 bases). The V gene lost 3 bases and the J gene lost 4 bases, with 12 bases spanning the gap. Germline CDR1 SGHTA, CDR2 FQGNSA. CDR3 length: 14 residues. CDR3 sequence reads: CASSLRGTGYGYTF. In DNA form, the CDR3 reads TGTGCCAGCAGCTTGAGGGGGACGGGCTATGGCTACACCTTC.

Here the CDR3 DNA reads TGTGCCAGCAGGCCGGGACAGGGGTTCGACGAGCAGTACTTC. Protein: CASRPGQGFDEQYF. V is TRBV12-3 or TRBV12-4 and J is TRBJ2-7, with TRBD1 matching 10 bases. The CDR3 is 14 residues long. Germline trimming cut 6 bases from V and 5 bases from J; bases unmatched to any gene: 7.

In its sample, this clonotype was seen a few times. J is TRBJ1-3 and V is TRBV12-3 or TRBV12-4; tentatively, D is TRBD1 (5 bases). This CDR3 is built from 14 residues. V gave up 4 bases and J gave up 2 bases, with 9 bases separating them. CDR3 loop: CASSSGGAGNTIYF. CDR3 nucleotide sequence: TGTGCCAGCAGTTCCGGAGGGGCTGGAAACACCATATATTTT.

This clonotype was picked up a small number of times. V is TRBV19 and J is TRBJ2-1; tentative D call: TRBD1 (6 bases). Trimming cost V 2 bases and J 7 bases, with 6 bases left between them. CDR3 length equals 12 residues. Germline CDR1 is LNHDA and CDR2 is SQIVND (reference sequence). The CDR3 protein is CASSITGNEQFF. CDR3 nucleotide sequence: TGTGCCAGTAGTATAACAGGGAATGAGCAGTTCTTC.

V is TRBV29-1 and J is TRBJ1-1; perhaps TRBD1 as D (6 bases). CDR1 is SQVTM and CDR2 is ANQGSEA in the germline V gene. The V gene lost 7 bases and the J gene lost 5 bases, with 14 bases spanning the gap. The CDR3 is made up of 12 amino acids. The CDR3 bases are TGCAGCGCTACGACAGGAAGTACTGAAGCTTTCTTT. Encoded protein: CSATTGSTEAFF.

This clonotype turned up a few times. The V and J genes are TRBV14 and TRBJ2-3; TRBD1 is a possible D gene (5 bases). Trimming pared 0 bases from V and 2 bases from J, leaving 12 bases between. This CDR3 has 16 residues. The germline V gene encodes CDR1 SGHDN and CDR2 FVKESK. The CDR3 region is CASSQDQDRSTDTQYF. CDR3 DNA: TGTGCCAGCAGCCAAGATCAAGACAGATCCACAGATACGCAGTATTTT.